What follows are 20 T cell receptor beta chains derived from one specimen sequenced in a study of T cell repertoires in cytomegalovirus infection. MiXCR, run by TCRdb on the reads, gives a single entry per CDR3 protein. The sample comprises fewer than 55,000 distinct CDR3 sequences, 15% to 20% of which are singletons, and around four fifths rests with the top ten. For these receptors, no antigen is known. Source: CD8+ T cells from cultured PBMCs, taken from culture after CMV antigen stimulation. The receptors come from a human donor in good health (CMV status not recorded). Some clones in this sample may be carry-over from other donors' samples.

This clonotype has only a few counts. This sequence joins TRBV7-6 and TRBJ1-2; 12 bases map to TRBD1. Germline CDR1 is SGHVS and CDR2 is FNYEAQ. The CDR3 spans 16 residues. V dropped 3 bases and J dropped 4; count of bases not matched to a gene: 6. Here the CDR3 DNA reads TGTGCCAGCAGCTTTAACGGGGACAGGGGGCCCTATGGCTACACCTTC. This gives the protein CASSFNGDRGPYGYTF.

This clonotype was counted only a few times. V usage is TRBV4-2 and J usage is TRBJ2-7; tentatively, D is TRBD1 or TRBD2 (5 bases each). V lost 6 bases, J lost 6 bases, and 15 bases lay in between. This CDR3 is built from 13 residues. CDR1 and CDR2 from the germline V gene are LGHNA and YNFKEQ. The DNA for the CDR3 is TGTGCCAGCAGGGACGGCAGGGACCTCGAGCAGTACTTC. Protein sequence: CASRDGRDLEQYF.

This clonotype was observed a few times. CDR3: CASSLLDRGQETQYF. The CDR3 bases are TGTGCCAGCAGTTTGCTAGACAGGGGGCAAGAGACCCAGTACTTC. The gene calls are TRBV12-3 or TRBV12-4 and TRBJ2-5, with 9 bases fitting TRBD1. The trim removed 3 bases at V and 2 bases at J, leaving 4 bases unmatched. This CDR3 has 15 amino acids.

This clonotype was recorded a few times. The genes are TRBV7-2 and TRBJ1-2; D is uncertain. This CDR3 comprises 17 residues. Germline CDR1 and CDR2: SGHTA and FQGNSA. The V end was cut by 1 base, the J end by 1 base, with 16 bases between. In DNA form, the CDR3 reads TGTGCCAGCAGCTTAGGGTACCGAGAAGGAAGTAACTATGGCTACACCTTC. Translating gives CASSLGYREGSNYGYTF.

This clonotype has only a few counts. The CDR3 loop reads CASSLGAEQFF. Written as DNA, the CDR3 is TGTGCCAGCAGCCTGGGGGCTGAGCAGTTCTTC. The V gene is TRBV9, the J gene TRBJ2-1, with a possible D match to TRBD1 (6 bases). Germline CDR1 SGDLS, CDR2 YYNGEE. V was pared by 4 bases and J by 9 bases, with 8 bases between. The CDR3 is 11 residues long.

The gene calls are TRBV5-1 and TRBJ1-1; D is unclear. Trimming shortened V by 3 bases and J by 2 bases, and 11 bases separated the two germline ends. The CDR3 runs 14 residues. Germline V gene data show CDR1 as SGHRS and CDR2 as YFSETQ. CDR3 loop: CASSSRGSNTEAFF. In DNA, the CDR3 is TGCGCCAGCAGCTCTAGAGGGAGTAACACTGAAGCTTTCTTT.

This clonotype was detected ten times or more. The chain is built from TRBV7-2 and TRBJ2-7; no clear D. Per the germline V gene, CDR1 is SGHTA and CDR2 is FQGNSA. The CDR3 has 12 amino acids. Between the trimmed V and J ends, which lost 4 bases and 12 bases, there was a span of 16 bases. The CDR3 reads CASSSDGWTWYF. The CDR3 nucleotides read TGTGCCAGCAGCTCCGACGGGTGGACCTGGTACTTC. Based on the CDR3 plus reference TRBV7-2 and TRBJ2-7, the full variable domain is GAGVSQSPSNKVTEKGKDVELRCDPISGHTALYWYRQSLGQGLEFLIYFQGNSAPDKSGLPSDRFSAERTGGSVSTLTIQRTQQEDSAVYLCASSSDGWTWYFGPGTRLTVT.

This clonotype has a handful of counts. This sequence joins TRBV6-5 and TRBJ2-7; possible D gene TRBD1, 5 bases. CDR3 size: 13 residues. Germline CDR1 MNHEY, CDR2 SVGAGI. The V and J ends lost 6 bases and 1 base respectively, with 10 bases between them. CDR3 amino acids: CASRPTESYEQYF. The DNA for the CDR3 is TGTGCCAGCAGACCGACAGAGTCCTACGAGCAGTACTTC.

This clonotype occurred many times. The chain is built from TRBV7-8 and TRBJ1-1; 8 bases match TRBD1. Germline trimming cut 5 bases from V and 6 bases from J; bases unmatched to any gene: 11. The CDR3 is 15 amino acids. Germline V gives CDR1 SGHVS, CDR2 FQNEAQ. The DNA for the CDR3 is TGTGCCAGCAGCCAGAGGACAGGGTCTATTGCTGAAGCTTTCTTT. This translates into CASSQRTGSIAEAFF.

The sample holds a few counts of this clonotype. The chain recombines TRBV6-1 with TRBJ2-1, with TRBD2 matching over 8 bases. With 3 bases clipped from V and 7 bases from J, the junction kept 23 bases outside the gene matches. The CDR3 spans 20 residues. Germline-derived CDR1 and CDR2 are MNHNS and SASEGT. CDR3 nucleotides: TGTGCCAGCAGTGACCCCATGTTCCTAAACACAGCGGGGGTGTTGAATGAGCAGTTCTTC. Its protein product is CASSDPMFLNTAGVLNEQFF.

The chain combines TRBV6-1 with TRBJ1-5; 7 bases align to TRBD1. Per germline, CDR1 MNHNS and CDR2 SASEGT. V shed 3 bases, J shed 6 bases, and the junction held 8 bases outside the gene matches. CDR3 length: 15 amino acids. This chain's CDR3 is CASSEATGWAQPQHF. The CDR3 nucleotides are TGTGCCAGCAGTGAGGCGACAGGGTGGGCTCAGCCCCAGCATTTT.

There are a few counts of this clonotype. The V call is TRBV7-9, the J call TRBJ1-1; D perhaps matches TRBD1 (6 bases). Germline CDR1 reads SEHNR; CDR2 reads FQNEAQ (reference sequence). With 5 bases removed from V and 4 bases from J, the gap between germline ends came to 20 bases. The CDR3 covers 16 residues. CDR3 loop: CASSLQGGQSSTEAFF. CDR3 in DNA: TGTGCCAGCAGCCTACAGGGAGGGCAATCAAGCACTGAAGCTTTCTTT.

This clonotype was found a few times. The rearrangement uses TRBV6-5 and TRBJ2-1, with D possibly matching TRBD1 (5 bases). Germline lookup yields CDR1 MNHEY and CDR2 SVGAGI. This CDR3 comprises 12 residues. V was clipped by 2 bases and J by 8 bases, with 7 bases between them. The CDR3 here is CASSYRGDEQFF. Written as DNA, the CDR3 is TGTGCCAGCAGTTACAGGGGCGATGAGCAGTTCTTC.

This rearrangement joins TRBV6-1 to TRBJ2-5, with a weak D call TRBD2 (5 bases). This CDR3 is built from 15 residues. Deletions cut 1 base from V and 2 bases from J, with 11 bases between. The germline V gene has CDR1 MNHNS and CDR2 SASEGT. In DNA, the CDR3 is TGTGCCAGCAGTGAAGGATTGCGGAGGCAAGAGACCCAGTACTTC. It yields the protein CASSEGLRRQETQYF.

The chain is built from TRBV7-9 and TRBJ1-4; D is uncertain. V lost 5 bases to trimming and J lost 2 bases, with 18 bases between them. CDR3 length: 17 residues. Per the germline V gene, CDR1 is SEHNR and CDR2 is FQNEAQ (reference sequence). CDR3 region: CASSPFTGISTNEKLFF. The CDR3 DNA reads TGTGCCAGCAGCCCATTCACTGGAATCTCGACTAATGAAAAACTGTTTTTT.

The chain joins TRBV2 to TRBJ2-1; D perhaps matches TRBD2 (6 bases). This CDR3 is 15 amino acids long. V gave up 9 bases and J gave up 0 bases, with 15 bases separating them. Germline assignment: CDR1 SNHLY and CDR2 FYNNEI. CDR3 protein: CARGGGVDSYNEQFF. The CDR3 DNA follows: TGTGCCAGGGGTGGCGGGGTCGACTCCTACAATGAGCAGTTCTTC.

V usage is TRBV7-8 and J usage is TRBJ2-7; TRBD2 might be the D (6 bases). Germline loops: CDR1 SGHVS, CDR2 FQNEAQ. V lost 1 base to trimming and J lost 0 bases, with 19 bases between them. This CDR3 comprises 18 residues. CDR3 sequence (DNA): TGTGCCAGCAGCTTAGGGGGGGTGATGATTGATAACTCCTACGAGCAGTACTTC. Protein: CASSLGGVMIDNSYEQYF.

This clonotype appeared a few times. The V gene is TRBV7-2, the J gene TRBJ2-3; 9 positions agree with TRBD1. This CDR3 comprises 15 residues. With V trimmed by 4 bases and J by 5 bases, 7 bases remained unmatched. Looked up from germline, CDR1 is SGHTA and CDR2 is FQGNSA. In nucleotides, the CDR3 is TGTGCCAGCAGCTCGGAACAGGGGGCTTTAGATACGCAGTATTTT. It encodes CASSSEQGALDTQYF. Full variable domain (outside the CDR3, taken from reference TRBV7-2 and TRBJ2-3): GAGVSQSPSNKVTEKGKDVELRCDPISGHTALYWYRQSLGQGLEFLIYFQGNSAPDKSGLPSDRFSAERTGGSVSTLTIQRTQQEDSAVYLCASSSEQGALDTQYFGPGTRLTVL.

This clonotype was seen only a few times. The chain is built from TRBV7-2 and TRBJ2-7; D could derive from TRBD1 or TRBD2 (5 bases each). Germline V gene lookup returns CDR1 SGHTA and CDR2 FQGNSA. Trimming cost V 8 bases and J 2 bases, with 16 bases left between them. This CDR3 has 14 residues. CDR3 DNA sequence: TGTGCCAGCTCTCCGCCGGGGCCCCCCTACGAGCAGTACTTC. Residues: CASSPPGPPYEQYF.

V gene TRBV29-1 combines with J gene TRBJ2-1; possible D gene TRBD1, 5 bases. There are 15 residues in the CDR3. The germline V gene has CDR1 SQVTM and CDR2 ANQGSEA. Trimming removed 4 bases from V and 0 bases from J, with 13 bases in between. CDR3 sequence reads: CSVAPGYSSYNEQFF. The CDR3 bases are TGCAGCGTTGCCCCAGGGTATAGCTCCTACAATGAGCAGTTCTTC.